This entry features one TCR beta chain sequence. Antigen unknown. Using immunoSEQ multiplex PCR, the repertoire was profiled, and TCRdb retains in-frame clones only, with some absent. The sample has tens of thousands of clones; approximately 90% are singletons. This specimen belongs to a study of OX40 agonist ivuxolimab in advanced cancers. The study's findings and limits: Clones of CD4+ and CD8+ blood T cells grew by week 6 at doses of 0.1 to 3.0 mg/kg.

Trimming removed 1 base from V and 0 bases from J, with 13 bases in between. This CDR3 contains 16 residues. From germline, CDR1 is SEHNR and CDR2 FQNEAQ (reference sequence). The clonotype originates from an adult with an advanced solid tumor such as melanoma, head and neck, liver or kidney cancer. The input for sequencing was CD4+ or CD8+ T cells sorted from blood, taken in a trial of the OX40 agonist ivuxolimab. The chain couples TRBV7-9 to TRBJ2-7, with TRBD2 as a possible D gene (5 bases). The CDR3 sequence: CASSLDEGLSSYEQYF. The DNA for the CDR3 is TGTGCCAGCAGCTTAGACGAGGGCCTCAGCTCCTACGAGCAGTACTTC. Full variable domain (missing parts from reference TRBV7-9 and TRBJ2-7): DTGVSQNPRHKITKRGQNVTFRCDPISEHNRLYWYRQTLGQGPEFLTYFQNEAQLEKSRLLSDRFSAERPKGSFSTLEIQRTEQGDSAMYLCASSLDEGLSSYEQYFGPGTRLTVT.